This T cell receptor beta chain is drawn from a study of T cells in Graves' hyperthyroidism and ophthalmopathy. Study-level information: The initial diagnosis was the point when peripheral blood was collected, ahead of any treatment. Study-level results: Most expanded thyroid clonotypes above 0.001 recurred in blood. Stable hyperthyroidism and ophthalmopathy were separated using 13 V-J signatures.

Each diagnosis drew on symptoms, thyroxine, TRAb, thyroid ultrasound and orbital computed tomography findings. Germline V lookup: CDR1 SQVTM, CDR2 ANQGSEA. Trimming took off 0 bases at V and 0 bases at J, with 9 bases between the two ends. CDR3 length: 16 residues. This clonotype was counted ten times or more. Its antigen remains unidentified. TCR beta CDR3 regions were amplified from RNA. The TCR CDR3 first-round RT-PCR relied on the HTBI primer set. TCRdb fed the multiplex PCR reads into MiXCR, producing one record per CDR3 protein. The table has about 260,000 distinct CDR3 sequences, approximately 16% seen once.

The chain couples TRBV29-1 to TRBJ2-6; D uncertain. Source material: blood. The receptor's source is a woman aged 18-30 years with Graves' ophthalmopathy. The CDR3 DNA is TGCAGCGTTGAAGATAAGTATGTCTCTGGGGCCAACGTCCTGACTTTC. Its translation: CSVEDKYVSGANVLTF. The entire variable domain, with the rest obtained from reference TRBV29-1 and TRBJ2-6, is as follows: SAVISQKPSRDICQRGTSLTIQCQVDSQVTMMFWYRQQPGQSLTLIATANQGSEATYESGFVIDKFPISRPNLTFSTLTVSNMSPEDSSIYLCSVEDKYVSGANVLTFGAGSRLTVL.